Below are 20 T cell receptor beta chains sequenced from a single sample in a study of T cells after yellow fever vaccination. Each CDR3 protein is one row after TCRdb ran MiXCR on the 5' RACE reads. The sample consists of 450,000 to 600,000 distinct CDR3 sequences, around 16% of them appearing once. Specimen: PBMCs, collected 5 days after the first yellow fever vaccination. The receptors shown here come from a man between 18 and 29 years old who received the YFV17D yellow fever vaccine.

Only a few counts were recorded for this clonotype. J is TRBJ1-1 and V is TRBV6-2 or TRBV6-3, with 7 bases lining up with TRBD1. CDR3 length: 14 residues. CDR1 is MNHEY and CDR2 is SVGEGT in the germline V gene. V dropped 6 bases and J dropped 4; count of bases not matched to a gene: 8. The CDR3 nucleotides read TGTGCCAGCAGCTTAAGACAGGGTTTCACTGAAGCTTTCTTT. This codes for CASSLRQGFTEAFF.

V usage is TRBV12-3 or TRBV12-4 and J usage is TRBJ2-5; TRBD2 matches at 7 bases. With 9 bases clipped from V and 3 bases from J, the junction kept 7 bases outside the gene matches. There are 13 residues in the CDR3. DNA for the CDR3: TGTGCCAGTAAAGACGGGACTAAAGAGACCCAGTACTTC. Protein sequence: CASKDGTKETQYF.

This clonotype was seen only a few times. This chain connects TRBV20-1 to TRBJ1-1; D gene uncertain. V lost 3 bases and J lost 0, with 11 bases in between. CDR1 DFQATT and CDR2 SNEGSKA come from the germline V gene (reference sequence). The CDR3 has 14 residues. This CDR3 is CSARGQVLNTEAFF. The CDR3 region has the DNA TGCAGTGCTAGGGGTCAGGTTTTGAACACTGAAGCTTTCTTT.

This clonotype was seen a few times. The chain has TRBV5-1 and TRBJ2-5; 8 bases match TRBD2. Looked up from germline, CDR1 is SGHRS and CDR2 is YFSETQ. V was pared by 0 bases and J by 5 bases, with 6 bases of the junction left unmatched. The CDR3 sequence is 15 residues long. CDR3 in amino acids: CASSLESGGPETQYF. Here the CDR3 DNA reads TGCGCCAGCAGCTTGGAGAGCGGGGGCCCTGAGACCCAGTACTTC.

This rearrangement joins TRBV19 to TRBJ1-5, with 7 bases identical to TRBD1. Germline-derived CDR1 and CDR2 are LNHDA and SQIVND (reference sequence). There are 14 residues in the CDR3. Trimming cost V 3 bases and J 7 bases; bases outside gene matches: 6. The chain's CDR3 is CASSIQGVGQPQHF. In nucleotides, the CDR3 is TGTGCCAGTAGTATTCAGGGGGTGGGACAGCCCCAGCATTTT.

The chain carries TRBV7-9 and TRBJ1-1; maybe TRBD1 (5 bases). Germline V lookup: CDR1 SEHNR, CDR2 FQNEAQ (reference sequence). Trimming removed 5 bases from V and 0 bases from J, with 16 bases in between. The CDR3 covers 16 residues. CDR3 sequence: CASSVLREGMNTEAFF. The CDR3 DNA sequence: TGTGCCAGCAGCGTTCTCAGGGAGGGGATGAACACTGAAGCTTTCTTT.

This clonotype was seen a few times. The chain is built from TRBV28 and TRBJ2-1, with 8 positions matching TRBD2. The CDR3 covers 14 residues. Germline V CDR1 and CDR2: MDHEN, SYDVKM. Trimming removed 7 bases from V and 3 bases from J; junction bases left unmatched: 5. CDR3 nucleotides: TGTGCCAGCATTTCGGGGGGGCTCTACAATGAGCAGTTCTTC. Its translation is CASISGGLYNEQFF.

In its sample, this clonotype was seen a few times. CDR3: CSARRAAGELFF. The CDR3 region has the DNA TGCAGTGCTAGACGGGCCGCCGGGGAGCTGTTTTTT. J is TRBJ2-2 and V is TRBV20-1; D not resolved. The CDR3 is made up of 12 amino acids. Germline V CDR1 and CDR2: DFQATT, SNEGSKA (reference sequence). Trimming left V 2 bases short and J 6 bases short, with 7 bases between.

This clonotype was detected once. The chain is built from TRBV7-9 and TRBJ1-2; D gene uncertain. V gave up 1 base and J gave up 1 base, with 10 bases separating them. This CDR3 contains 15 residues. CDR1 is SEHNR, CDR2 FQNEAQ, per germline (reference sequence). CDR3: CASSLVGESNYGYTF. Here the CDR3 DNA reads TGTGCCAGCAGCTTAGTTGGGGAAAGTAACTATGGCTACACCTTC. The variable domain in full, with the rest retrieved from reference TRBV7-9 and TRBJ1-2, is DTGVSQNPRHKITKRGQNVTFRCDPISEHNRLYWYRQTLGQGPEFLTYFQNEAQLEKSRLLSDRFSAERPKGSFSTLEIQRTEQGDSAMYLCASSLVGESNYGYTFGSGTRLTVV.

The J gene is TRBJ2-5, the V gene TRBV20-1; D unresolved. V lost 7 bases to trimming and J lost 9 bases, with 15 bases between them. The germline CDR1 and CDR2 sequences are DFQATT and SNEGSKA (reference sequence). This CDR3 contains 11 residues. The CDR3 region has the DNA TGCAGTGTGAAGTCACCCGGTCCCCAGTACTTC. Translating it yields CSVKSPGPQYF.

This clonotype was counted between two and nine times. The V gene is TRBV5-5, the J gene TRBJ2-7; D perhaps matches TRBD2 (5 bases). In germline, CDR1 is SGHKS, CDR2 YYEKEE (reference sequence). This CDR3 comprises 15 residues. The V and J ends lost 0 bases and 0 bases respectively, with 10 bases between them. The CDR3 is CASSLGGFSSYEQYF. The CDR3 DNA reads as TGTGCCAGCAGCTTGGGCGGGTTTAGCTCCTACGAGCAGTACTTC.

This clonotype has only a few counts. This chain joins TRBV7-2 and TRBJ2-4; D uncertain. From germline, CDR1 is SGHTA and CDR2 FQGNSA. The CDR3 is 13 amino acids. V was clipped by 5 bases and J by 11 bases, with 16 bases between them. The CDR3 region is CASSPNLPKVQYF. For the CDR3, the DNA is TGTGCCAGCAGCCCGAATCTACCAAAGGTTCAGTACTTC. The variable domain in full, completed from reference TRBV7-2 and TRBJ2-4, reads GAGVSQSPSNKVTEKGKDVELRCDPISGHTALYWYRQSLGQGLEFLIYFQGNSAPDKSGLPSDRFSAERTGGSVSTLTIQRTQQEDSAVYLCASSPNLPKVQYFGAGTRLSVL.

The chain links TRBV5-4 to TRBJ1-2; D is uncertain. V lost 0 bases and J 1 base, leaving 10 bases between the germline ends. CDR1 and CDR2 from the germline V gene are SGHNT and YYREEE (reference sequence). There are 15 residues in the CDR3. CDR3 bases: TGTGCCAGCAGCTTGGGTCAGGAGATTAACTATGGCTACACCTTC. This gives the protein CASSLGQEINYGYTF. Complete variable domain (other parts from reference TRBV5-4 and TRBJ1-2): ETGVTQSPTHLIKTRGQQVTLRCSSQSGHNTVSWYQQALGQGPQFIFQYYREEENGRGNFPPRFSGLQFPNYSSELNVNALELDDSALYLCASSLGQEINYGYTFGSGTRLTVV.

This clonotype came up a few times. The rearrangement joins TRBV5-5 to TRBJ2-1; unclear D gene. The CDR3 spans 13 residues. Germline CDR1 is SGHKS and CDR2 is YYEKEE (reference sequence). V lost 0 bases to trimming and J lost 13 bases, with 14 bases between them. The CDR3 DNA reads TGTGCCAGCAGCTTGGAGTGGGGAAGTAGCCAGTTCTTC. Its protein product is CASSLEWGSSQFF.

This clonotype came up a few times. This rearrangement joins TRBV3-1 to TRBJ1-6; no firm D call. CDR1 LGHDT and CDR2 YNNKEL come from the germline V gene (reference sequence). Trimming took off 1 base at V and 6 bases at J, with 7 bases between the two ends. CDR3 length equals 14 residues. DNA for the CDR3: TGTGCCAGCAGCCAAGGTCAGAGTAATTCACCCCTCCACTTT. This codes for CASSQGQSNSPLHF.

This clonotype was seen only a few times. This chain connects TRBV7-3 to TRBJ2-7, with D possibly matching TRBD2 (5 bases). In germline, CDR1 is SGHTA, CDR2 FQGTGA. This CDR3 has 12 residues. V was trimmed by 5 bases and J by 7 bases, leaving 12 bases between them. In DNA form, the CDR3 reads TGTGCCAGCAGCCCTCGACCGGGGGAGCAGTACTTC. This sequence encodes CASSPRPGEQYF.

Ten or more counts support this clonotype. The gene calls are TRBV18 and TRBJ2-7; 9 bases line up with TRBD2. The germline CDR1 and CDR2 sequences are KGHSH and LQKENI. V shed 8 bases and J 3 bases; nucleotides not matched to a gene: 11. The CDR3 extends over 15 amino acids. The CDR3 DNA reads TGTGCCAGCAGCCCGGGGCTAGCGGGGAGCTACGAGCAGTACTTC. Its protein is CASSPGLAGSYEQYF.

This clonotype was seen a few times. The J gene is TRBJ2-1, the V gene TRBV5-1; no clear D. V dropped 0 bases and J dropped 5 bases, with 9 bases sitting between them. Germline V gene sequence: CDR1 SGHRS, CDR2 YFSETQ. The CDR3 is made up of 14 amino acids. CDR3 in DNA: TGCGCCAGCAGCTTGGTGACCCTCCACAATGAGCAGTTCTTC. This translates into CASSLVTLHNEQFF.

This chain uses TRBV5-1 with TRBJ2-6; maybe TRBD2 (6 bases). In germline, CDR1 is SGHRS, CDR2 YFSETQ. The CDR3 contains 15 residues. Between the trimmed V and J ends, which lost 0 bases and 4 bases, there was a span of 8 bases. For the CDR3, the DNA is TGCGCCAGCAGCTTGGGGGGGGTCGGGGCCAACGTCCTGACTTTC. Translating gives CASSLGGVGANVLTF. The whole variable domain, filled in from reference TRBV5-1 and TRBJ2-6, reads KAGVTQTPRYLIKTRGQQVTLSCSPISGHRSVSWYQQTPGQGLQFLFEYFSETQRNKGNFPGRFSGRQFSNSRSEMNVSTLELGDSALYLCASSLGGVGANVLTFGAGSRLTVL.

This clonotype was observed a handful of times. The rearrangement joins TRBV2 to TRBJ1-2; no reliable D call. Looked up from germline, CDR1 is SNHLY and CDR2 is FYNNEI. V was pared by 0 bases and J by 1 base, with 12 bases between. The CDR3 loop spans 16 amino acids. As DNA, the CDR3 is TGTGCCAGCAGTGAAGCGCGGGTTGGGCTTAACTATGGCTACACCTTC. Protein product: CASSEARVGLNYGYTF.